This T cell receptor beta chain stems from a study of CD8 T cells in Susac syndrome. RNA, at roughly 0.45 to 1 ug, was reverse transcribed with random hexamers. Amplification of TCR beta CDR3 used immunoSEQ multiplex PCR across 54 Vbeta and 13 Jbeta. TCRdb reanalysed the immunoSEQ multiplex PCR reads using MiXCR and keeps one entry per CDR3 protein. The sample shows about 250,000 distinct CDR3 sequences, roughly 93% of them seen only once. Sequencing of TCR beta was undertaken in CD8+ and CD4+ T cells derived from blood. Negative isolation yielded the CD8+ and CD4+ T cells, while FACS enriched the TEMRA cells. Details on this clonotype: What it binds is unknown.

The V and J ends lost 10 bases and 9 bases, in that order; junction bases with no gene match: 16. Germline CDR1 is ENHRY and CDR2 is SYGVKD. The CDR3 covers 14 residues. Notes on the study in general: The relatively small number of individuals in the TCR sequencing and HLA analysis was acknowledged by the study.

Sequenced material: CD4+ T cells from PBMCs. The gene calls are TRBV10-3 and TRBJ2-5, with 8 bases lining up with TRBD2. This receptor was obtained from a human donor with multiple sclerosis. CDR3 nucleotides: TGTGCCACTAAAAGCGGGAGTGGCTTGGGAGCCCAGTACTTC. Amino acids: CATKSGSGLGAQYF.